This T cell receptor (beta chain) was profiled in a study of tumor-infiltrating lymphocytes in oesophageal squamous cell carcinoma. The CDR3 totals 14 residues. The V end was cut by 4 bases, the J end by 0 bases, with 10 bases between. Germline CDR1 SGDLS, CDR2 YYNGEE. TCRdb reprocessed the PCR reads with MiXCR, giving one entry per CDR3 protein. The table records over 20,000 distinct CDR3 sequences, 35% to 40% of them present only once. This TCR was sampled from a male donor with esophageal squamous cell carcinoma. The chain has TRBV9 and TRBJ1-1, with a possible D match to TRBD1 (5 bases). Sequencing was performed on esophageal tumor tissue. The CDR3 spells CASSLGEMNTEAFF. The CDR3 DNA sequence: TGTGCCAGCAGCTTAGGGGAGATGAACACTGAAGCTTTCTTT.